The entry that follows covers one T cell receptor (beta chain) sequence. In germline, CDR1 is ENHRY, CDR2 SYGVKD. The CDR3 loop spans 13 amino acids. V lost 11 bases to trimming and J lost 6 bases; unmatched junction nucleotides: 6. CD8+ and CD4+ T cells taken from blood had their TCR beta sequenced. This specimen comes from a study of CD8 T cells in Susac syndrome. Random hexamers were used to reverse transcribe about 0.45 to 1 ug of RNA. Amplification of TCR beta CDR3 across 54 Vbeta and 13 Jbeta was performed with immunoSEQ multiplex PCR. TCRdb re-called the immunoSEQ multiplex PCR reads through MiXCR, storing one row per CDR3 protein. Counted here are more than 40,000 distinct CDR3 sequences, under 95% occurring once; the ten biggest clones make up about 0.55%.

Specimen: CD8+ T cells from PBMCs. The J gene is TRBJ1-4, the V gene TRBV10-3; 10 bases are a match to TRBD1. The clonotype was recovered from a human donor in good health. The CDR3 is CAVSGTGDEKLFF. CDR3 DNA sequence: TGTGCCGTATCCGGGACAGGGGATGAAAAACTGTTTTTT.